This TCR beta chain was sequenced for a study of T cells after yellow fever vaccination. Trimming pared 8 bases from V and 2 bases from J, leaving 15 bases between. CDR3 size: 14 residues. The germline gives CDR1 SGHVS, CDR2 FQNEAQ. They built TCR cDNA with 5'RACE template switching, a step that put in a universal primer site and UMIs. TCRdb reprocessed the 5' RACE reads with MiXCR, giving one entry per CDR3 protein. In the table there are 65,000 to 90,000 distinct CDR3 sequences, 13% of which are singletons. The sequence was collected from a man aged 18 to 30 who received the YFV17D yellow fever vaccine. Source: CD8+ T cells not binding an NS4B(214-222) dextramer, sorted from PBMCs, taken 21 days after the first yellow fever vaccination. The gene calls are TRBV7-8 and TRBJ2-5; weak D call: TRBD2 (6 bases). CDR3 region: CASRFGRGQETQYF. The CDR3 DNA sequence: TGTGCCAGCCGATTCGGGCGGGGTCAAGAGACCCAGTACTTC. Based on the CDR3 plus reference TRBV7-8 and TRBJ2-5, the full variable domain is GAGVSQSPRYKVAKRGQDVALRCDPISGHVSLFWYQQALGQGPEFLTYFQNEAQLDKSGLPSDRFFAERPEGSVSTLKIQRTQQEDSAVYLCASRFGRGQETQYFGPGTRLLVL.